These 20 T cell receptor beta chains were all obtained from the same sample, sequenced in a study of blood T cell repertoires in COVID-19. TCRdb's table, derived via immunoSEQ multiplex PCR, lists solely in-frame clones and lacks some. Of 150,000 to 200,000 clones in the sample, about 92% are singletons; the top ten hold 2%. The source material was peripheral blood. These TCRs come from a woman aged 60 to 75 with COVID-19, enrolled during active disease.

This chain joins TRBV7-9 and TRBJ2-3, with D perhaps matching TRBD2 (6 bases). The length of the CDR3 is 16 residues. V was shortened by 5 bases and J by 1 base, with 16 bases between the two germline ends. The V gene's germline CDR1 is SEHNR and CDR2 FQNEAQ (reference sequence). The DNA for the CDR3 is TGTGCCAGCAGCGGCGACCGGGACTTTCGCACAGATACGCAGTATTTT. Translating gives CASSGDRDFRTDTQYF.

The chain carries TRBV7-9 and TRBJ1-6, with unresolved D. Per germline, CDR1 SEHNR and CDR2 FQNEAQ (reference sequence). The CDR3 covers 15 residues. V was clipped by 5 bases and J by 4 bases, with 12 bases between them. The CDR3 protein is CASSQNSGYNSPLHF. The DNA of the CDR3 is TGTGCCAGCAGCCAAAACTCGGGTTATAATTCACCCCTCCACTTT.

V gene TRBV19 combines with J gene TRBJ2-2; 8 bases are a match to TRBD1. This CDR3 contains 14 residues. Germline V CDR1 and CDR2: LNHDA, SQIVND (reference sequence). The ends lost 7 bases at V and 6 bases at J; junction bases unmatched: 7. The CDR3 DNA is TGTGCCAGTACCAGGACAGGGACGGCCGGGGAGCTGTTTTTT. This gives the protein CASTRTGTAGELFF.

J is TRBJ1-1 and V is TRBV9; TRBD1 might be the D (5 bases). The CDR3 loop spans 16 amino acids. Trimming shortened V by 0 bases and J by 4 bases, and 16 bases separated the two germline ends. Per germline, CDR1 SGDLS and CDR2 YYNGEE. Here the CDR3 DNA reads TGTGCCAGCAGCGTAGGCGTCAGGCAGGGAGGCACTGAAGCTTTCTTT. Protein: CASSVGVRQGGTEAFF. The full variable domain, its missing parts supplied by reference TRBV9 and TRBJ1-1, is DSGVTQTPKHLITATGQRVTLRCSPRSGDLSVYWYQQSLDQGLQFLIQYYNGEERAKGNILERFSAQQFPDLHSELNLSSLELGDSALYFCASSVGVRQGGTEAFFGQGTRLTVV.

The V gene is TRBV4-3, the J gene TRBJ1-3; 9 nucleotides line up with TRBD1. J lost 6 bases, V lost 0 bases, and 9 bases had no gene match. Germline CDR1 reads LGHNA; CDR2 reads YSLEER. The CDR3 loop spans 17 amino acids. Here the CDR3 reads CASSQDRLTGGINTIYF. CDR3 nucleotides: TGCGCCAGCAGCCAAGATCGCCTGACAGGGGGGATAAACACCATATATTTT.

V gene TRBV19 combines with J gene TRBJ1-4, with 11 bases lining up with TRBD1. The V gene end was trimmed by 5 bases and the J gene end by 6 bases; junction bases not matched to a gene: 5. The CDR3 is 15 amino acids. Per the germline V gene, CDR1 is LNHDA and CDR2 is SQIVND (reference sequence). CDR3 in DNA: TGTGCCAGTAGTTGGGGACAGGGGGAACATGAAAAACTGTTTTTT. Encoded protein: CASSWGQGEHEKLFF.

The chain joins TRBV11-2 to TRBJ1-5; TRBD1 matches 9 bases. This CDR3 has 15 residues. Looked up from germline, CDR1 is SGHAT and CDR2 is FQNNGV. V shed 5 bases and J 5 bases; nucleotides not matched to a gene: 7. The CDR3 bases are TGTGCCAGCAGCCTGGGACAGGGATGGGATCAGCCCCAGCATTTT. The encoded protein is CASSLGQGWDQPQHF. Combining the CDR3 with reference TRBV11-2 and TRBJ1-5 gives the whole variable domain EAGVAQSPRYKIIEKRQSVAFWCNPISGHATLYWYQQILGQGPKLLIQFQNNGVVDDSQLPKDRFSAERLKGVDSTLKIQPAKLEDSAVYLCASSLGQGWDQPQHFGDGTRLSIL.

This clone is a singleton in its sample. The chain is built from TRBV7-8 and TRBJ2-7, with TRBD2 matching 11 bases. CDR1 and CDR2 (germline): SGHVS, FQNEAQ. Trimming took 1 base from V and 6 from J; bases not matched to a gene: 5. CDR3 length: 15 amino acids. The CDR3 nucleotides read TGTGCCAGCAGCTTAGTAGCGGGGGGGGATACCGAGCAGTACTTC. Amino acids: CASSLVAGGDTEQYF.

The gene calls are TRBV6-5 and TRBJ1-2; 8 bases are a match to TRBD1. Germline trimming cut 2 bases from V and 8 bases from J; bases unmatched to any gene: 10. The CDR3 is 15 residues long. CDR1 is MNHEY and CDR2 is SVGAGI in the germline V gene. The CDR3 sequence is CASSYLRTGTDGYTF. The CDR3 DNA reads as TGTGCCAGCAGTTACCTCCGGACAGGGACTGACGGCTACACCTTC.

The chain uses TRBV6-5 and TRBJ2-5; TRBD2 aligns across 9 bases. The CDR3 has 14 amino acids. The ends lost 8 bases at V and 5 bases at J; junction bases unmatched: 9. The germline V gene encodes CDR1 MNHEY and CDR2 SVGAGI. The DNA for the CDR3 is TGTGCCAGCGGGGCGGGGGGGCAGTGGGAGACCCAGTACTTC. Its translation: CASGAGGQWETQYF.

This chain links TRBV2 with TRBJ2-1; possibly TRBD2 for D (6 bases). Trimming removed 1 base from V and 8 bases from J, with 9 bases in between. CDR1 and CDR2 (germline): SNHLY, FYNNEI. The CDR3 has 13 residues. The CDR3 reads CASSEVGRHEQFF. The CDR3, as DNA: TGTGCCAGCAGTGAAGTGGGGAGGCATGAGCAGTTCTTC.

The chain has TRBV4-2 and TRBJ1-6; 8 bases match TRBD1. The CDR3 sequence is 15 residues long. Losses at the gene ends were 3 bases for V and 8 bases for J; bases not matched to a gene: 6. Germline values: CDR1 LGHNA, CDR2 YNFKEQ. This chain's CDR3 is CASSHRTGTHSPLHF. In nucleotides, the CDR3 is TGTGCCAGCAGCCACCGGACAGGGACACATTCACCCCTCCACTTT.

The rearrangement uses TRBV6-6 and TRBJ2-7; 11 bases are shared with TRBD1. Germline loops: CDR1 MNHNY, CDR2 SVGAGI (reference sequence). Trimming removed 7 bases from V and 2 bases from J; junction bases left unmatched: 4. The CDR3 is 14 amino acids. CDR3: CASIVGQGAYEQYF. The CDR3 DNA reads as TGTGCCAGCATTGTGGGACAGGGGGCCTACGAGCAGTACTTC.

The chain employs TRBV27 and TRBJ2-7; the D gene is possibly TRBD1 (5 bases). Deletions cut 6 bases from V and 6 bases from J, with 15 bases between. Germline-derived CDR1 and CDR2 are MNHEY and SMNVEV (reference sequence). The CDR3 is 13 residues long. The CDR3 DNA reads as TGTGCCAGCAGCCGCCCAGGGTCTCTCGAGCAGTACTTC. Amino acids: CASSRPGSLEQYF.

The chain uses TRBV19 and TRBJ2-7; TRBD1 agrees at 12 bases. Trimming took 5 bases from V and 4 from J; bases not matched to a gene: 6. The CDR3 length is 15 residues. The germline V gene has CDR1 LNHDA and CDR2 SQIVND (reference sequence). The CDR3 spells CASSYGTGGVYEQYF. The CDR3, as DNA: TGTGCCAGTAGTTATGGGACAGGGGGCGTATACGAGCAGTACTTC.

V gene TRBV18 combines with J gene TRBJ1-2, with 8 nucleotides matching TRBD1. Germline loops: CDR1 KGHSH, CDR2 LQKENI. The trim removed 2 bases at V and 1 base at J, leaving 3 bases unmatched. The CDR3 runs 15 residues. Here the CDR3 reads CASSPRQGNNYGYTF. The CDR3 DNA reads TGTGCCAGCTCACCAAGACAGGGGAATAACTATGGCTACACCTTC.

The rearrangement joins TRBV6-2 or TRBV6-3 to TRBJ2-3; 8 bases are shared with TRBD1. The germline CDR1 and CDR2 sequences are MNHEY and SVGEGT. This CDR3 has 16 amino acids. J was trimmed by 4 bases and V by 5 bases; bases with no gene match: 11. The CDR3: CASSTTSDRDPDTQYF. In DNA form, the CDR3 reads TGTGCCAGCAGTACTACATCGGACAGGGACCCAGATACGCAGTATTTT.

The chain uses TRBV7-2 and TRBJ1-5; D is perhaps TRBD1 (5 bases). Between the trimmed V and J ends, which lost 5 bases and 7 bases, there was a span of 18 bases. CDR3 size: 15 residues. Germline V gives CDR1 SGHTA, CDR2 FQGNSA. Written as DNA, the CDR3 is TGTGCCAGCAGCGCTGGGACTCGAAAGGGGCAGCCCCAGCATTTT. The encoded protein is CASSAGTRKGQPQHF.

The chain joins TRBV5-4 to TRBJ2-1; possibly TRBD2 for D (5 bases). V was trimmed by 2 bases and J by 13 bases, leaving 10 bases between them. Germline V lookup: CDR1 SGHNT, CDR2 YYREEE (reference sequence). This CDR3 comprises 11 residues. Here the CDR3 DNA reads TGTGCCAGCAGCTTAGGCGGGCGCCAGTTCTTC. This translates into CASSLGGRQFF.

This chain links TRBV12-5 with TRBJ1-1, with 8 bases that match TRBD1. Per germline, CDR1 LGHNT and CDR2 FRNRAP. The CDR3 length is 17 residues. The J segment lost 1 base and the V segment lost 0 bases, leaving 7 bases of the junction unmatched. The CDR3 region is CASGLVLGQGWNTEAFF. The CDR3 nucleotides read TGTGCTAGTGGTTTGGTACTTGGACAGGGCTGGAACACTGAAGCTTTCTTT.